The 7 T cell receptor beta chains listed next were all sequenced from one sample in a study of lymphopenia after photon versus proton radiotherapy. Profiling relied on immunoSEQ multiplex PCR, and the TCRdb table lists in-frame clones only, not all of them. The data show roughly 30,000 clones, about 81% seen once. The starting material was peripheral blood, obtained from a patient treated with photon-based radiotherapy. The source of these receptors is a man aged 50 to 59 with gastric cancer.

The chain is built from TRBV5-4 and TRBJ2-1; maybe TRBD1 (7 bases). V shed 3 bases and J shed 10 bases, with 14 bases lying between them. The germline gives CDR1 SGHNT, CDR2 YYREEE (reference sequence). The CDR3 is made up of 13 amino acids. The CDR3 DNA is TGTGCCAGCAGCTCACTCTCAGGGGGGGAGCAGTTCTTC. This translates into CASSSLSGGEQFF.

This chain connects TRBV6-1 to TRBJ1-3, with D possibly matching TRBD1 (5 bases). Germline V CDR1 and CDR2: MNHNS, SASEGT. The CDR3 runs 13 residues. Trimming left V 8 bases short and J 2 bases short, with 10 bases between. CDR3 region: CASGGTPGNTIYF. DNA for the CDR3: TGTGCCAGCGGCGGGACGCCTGGAAACACCATATATTTT.

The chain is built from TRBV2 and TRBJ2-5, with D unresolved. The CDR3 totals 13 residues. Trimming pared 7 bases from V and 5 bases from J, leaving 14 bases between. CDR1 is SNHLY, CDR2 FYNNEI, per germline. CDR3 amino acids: CASKDVGWETQYF. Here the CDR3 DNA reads TGTGCCAGCAAGGACGTGGGATGGGAGACCCAGTACTTC.

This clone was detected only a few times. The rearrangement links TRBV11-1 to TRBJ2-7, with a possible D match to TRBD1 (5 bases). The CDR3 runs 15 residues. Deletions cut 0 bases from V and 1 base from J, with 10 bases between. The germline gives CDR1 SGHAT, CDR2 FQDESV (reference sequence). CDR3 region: CASSLAQGPSYEQYF. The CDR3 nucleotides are TGTGCCAGCAGCTTAGCCCAGGGTCCTTCCTACGAGCAGTACTTC.

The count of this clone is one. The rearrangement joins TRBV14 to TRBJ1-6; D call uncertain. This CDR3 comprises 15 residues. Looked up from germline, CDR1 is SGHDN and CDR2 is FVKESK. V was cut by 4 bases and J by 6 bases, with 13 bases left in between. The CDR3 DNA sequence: TGTGCCAGCAGCCCGACCGAGGCTTCTAATTCACCCCTCCACTTT. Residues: CASSPTEASNSPLHF.

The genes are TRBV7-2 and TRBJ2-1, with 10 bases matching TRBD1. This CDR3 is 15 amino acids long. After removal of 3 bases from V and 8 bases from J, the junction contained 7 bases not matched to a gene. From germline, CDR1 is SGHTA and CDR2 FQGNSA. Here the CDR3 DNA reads TGTGCCAGCAGCTTGCGGGACAGGGGTGGAGATGAGCAGTTCTTC. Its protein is CASSLRDRGGDEQFF. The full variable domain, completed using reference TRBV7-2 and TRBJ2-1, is GAGVSQSPSNKVTEKGKDVELRCDPISGHTALYWYRQSLGQGLEFLIYFQGNSAPDKSGLPSDRFSAERTGGSVSTLTIQRTQQEDSAVYLCASSLRDRGGDEQFFGPGTRLTVL.

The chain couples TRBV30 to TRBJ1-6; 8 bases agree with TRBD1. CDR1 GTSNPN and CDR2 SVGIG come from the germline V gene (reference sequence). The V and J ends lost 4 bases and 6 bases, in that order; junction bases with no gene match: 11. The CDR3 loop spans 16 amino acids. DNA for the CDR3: TGTGCCTGGACGCTTAGTACCGGGACAGGTAATTCACCCCTCCACTTT. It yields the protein CAWTLSTGTGNSPLHF. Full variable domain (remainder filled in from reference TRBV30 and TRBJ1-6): SQTIHQWPATLVQPVGSPLSLECTVEGTSNPNLYWYRQAAGRGLQLLFYSVGIGQISSEVPQNLSASRPQDRQFILSSKKLLLSDSGFYLCAWTLSTGTGNSPLHFGNGTRLTVT.